This TCR beta chain was sequenced during a study of blood T cell repertoires in COVID-19. As for the study in general: The United States, Italy and Spain were the sources of the acute and convalescent COVID-19 samples. From T cells, B-cell-depleted T cells, or PBMCs came the material, which was cDNA or gDNA.

This clone was seen only a few times. The CDR3 is made up of 14 amino acids. Trimming shortened V by 6 bases and J by 3 bases, and 12 bases separated the two germline ends. Germline V lookup: CDR1 LNHDA, CDR2 SQIVND (reference sequence). TCRdb keeps only in-frame clones here, not all; method: immunoSEQ multiplex PCR. The table includes hundreds of thousands of clones, 75% to 85% detected once. V is TRBV19 and J is TRBJ2-1; TRBD2 is a possible D gene (6 bases). Sequenced: peripheral blood. The sequence was obtained from a woman in her 50s with acute or convalescent COVID-19. The CDR3 spells CASRGGMYYNEQFF. The DNA for the CDR3 is TGTGCCAGTAGGGGCGGGATGTACTACAATGAGCAGTTCTTC.